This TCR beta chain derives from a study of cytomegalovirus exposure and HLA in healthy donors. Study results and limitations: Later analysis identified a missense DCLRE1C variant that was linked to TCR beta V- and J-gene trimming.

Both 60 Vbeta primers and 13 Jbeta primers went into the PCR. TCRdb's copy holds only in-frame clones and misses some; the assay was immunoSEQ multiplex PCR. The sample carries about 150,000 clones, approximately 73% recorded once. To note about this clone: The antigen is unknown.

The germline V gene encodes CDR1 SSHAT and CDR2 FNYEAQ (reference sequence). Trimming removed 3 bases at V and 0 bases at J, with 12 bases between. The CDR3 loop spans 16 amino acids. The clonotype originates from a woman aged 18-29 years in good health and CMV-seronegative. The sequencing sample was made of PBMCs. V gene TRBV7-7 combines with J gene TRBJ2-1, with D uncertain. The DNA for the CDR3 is TGTGCCAGCAGCTTTTCCCTCTTGAGCTCCTACAATGAGCAGTTCTTC. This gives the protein CASSFSLLSSYNEQFF.